The present entry profiles one TCR beta chain with its context. Clones were sequenced by immunoSEQ multiplex PCR, and TCRdb holds only the in-frame ones, with some missing. The table has 110,000 or so clones, around 83% seen once. Germline V CDR1 and CDR2: SGHRS, YFSETQ. V was pared by 4 bases and J by 8 bases, with 8 bases of the junction left unmatched. The CDR3 spans 14 residues. The data are from a study of blood T cell repertoires in COVID-19. This chain joins TRBV5-1 and TRBJ1-4; 7 positions agree with TRBD1. Material for sequencing was peripheral blood. This clonotype originated in a man in his forties with acute or convalescent COVID-19. The CDR3 nucleotides read TGCGCCAGCAGCCTACAGGGGACTGAGGAAAAACTGTTTTTT. It translates to CASSLQGTEEKLFF.